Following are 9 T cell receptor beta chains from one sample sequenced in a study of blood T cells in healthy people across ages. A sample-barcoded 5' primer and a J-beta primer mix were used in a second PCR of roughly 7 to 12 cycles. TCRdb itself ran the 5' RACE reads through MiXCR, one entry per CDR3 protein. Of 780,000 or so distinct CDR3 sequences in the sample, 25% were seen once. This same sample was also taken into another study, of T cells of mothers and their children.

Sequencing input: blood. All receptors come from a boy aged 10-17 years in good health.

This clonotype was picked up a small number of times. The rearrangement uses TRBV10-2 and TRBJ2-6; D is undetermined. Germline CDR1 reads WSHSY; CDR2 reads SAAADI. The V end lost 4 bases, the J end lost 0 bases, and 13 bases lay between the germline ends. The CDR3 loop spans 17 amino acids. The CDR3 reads CASSVAAESSGANVLTF. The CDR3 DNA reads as TGCGCCAGCAGTGTTGCGGCCGAAAGCTCTGGGGCCAACGTCCTGACTTTC.

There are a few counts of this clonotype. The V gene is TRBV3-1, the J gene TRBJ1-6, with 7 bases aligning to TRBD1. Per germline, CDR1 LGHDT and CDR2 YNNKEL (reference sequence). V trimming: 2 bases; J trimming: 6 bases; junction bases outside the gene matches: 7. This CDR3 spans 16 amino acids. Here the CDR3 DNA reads TGTGCCAGCAGCCAACTGGCCGGGACAGTTAATTCACCCCTCCACTTT. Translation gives CASSQLAGTVNSPLHF.

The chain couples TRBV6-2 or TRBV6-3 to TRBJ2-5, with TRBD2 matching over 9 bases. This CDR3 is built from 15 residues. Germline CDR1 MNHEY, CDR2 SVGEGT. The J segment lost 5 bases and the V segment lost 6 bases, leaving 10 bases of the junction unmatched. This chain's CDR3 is CASRVSGGPRETQYF. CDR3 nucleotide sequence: TGTGCCAGCAGAGTCAGCGGGGGGCCCAGGGAGACCCAGTACTTC.

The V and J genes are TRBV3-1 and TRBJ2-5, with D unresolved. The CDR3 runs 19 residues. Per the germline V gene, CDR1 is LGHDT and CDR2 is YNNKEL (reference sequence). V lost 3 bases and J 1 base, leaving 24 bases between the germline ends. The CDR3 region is CASSHPGSWQPLLQETQYF. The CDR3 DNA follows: TGTGCCAGCAGCCACCCCGGGTCGTGGCAGCCCCTTCTCCAAGAGACCCAGTACTTC.

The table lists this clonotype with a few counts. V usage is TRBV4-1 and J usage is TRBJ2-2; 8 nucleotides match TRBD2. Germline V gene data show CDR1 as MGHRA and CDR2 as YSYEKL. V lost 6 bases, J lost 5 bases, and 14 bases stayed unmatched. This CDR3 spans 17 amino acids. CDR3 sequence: CASRQSWAGGPTGELFF. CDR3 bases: TGCGCCAGCAGACAAAGCTGGGCGGGGGGACCAACCGGGGAGCTGTTTTTT.

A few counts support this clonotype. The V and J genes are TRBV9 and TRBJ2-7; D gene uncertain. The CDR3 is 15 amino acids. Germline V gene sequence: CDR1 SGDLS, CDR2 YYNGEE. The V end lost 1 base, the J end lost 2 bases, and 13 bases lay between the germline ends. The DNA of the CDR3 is TGTGCCAGCAGCGTAAGTCCAGGCGAAGCCTACGAGCAGTACTTC. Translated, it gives CASSVSPGEAYEQYF.

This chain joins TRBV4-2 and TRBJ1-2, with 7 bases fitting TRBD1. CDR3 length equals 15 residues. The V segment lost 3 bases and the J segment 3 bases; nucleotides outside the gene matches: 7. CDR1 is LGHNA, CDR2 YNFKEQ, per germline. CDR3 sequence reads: CASSQPGQADYGYTF. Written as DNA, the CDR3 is TGTGCCAGCAGCCAGCCTGGACAGGCCGACTATGGCTACACCTTC.

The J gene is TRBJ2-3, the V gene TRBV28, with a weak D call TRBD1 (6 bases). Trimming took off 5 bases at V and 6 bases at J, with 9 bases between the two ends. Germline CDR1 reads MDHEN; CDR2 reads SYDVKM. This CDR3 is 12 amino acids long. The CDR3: CASSITGDTQYF. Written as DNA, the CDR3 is TGTGCCAGCAGTATAACAGGGGATACGCAGTATTTT.

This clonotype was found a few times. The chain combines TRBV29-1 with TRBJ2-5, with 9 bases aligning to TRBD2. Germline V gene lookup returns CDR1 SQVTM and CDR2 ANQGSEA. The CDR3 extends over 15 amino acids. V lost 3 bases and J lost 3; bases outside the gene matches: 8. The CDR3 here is CSVELAGYTEETQYF. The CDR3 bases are TGCAGCGTTGAGCTAGCGGGATACACGGAAGAGACCCAGTACTTC.